These 22 T cell receptor beta chains were all obtained from the same sample, sequenced in a study of response to subunit inactivated influenza vaccine. TCRdb re-analysed the RT-PCR reads in MiXCR, keeping a single row per CDR3 protein. The data show 590,000 or so distinct CDR3 sequences, around 13% seen once. The material sequenced was PBMCs from blood, taken around two weeks before vaccination. Receptors were obtained from a man aged 45-60 years who received an inactivated influenza vaccine.

The chain uses TRBV11-2 and TRBJ2-7; 7 bases map to TRBD1. V shed 6 bases and J 3 bases; nucleotides not matched to a gene: 11. The CDR3 contains 15 residues. Germline V gives CDR1 SGHAT, CDR2 FQNNGV. The CDR3 region has the DNA TGTGCCAGCAGTGATCCCCACAGGGGAAGCTACGAGCAGTACTTC. Protein product: CASSDPHRGSYEQYF.

This chain uses TRBV14 with TRBJ2-3; 7 bases line up with TRBD2. This CDR3 comprises 15 residues. Trimming removed 0 bases from V and 6 bases from J; junction bases left unmatched: 6. Germline V gives CDR1 SGHDN, CDR2 FVKESK. CDR3 loop: CASSQESRREDTQYF. The CDR3, as DNA: TGTGCCAGCAGCCAAGAGAGCCGGCGGGAGGATACGCAGTATTTT.

Many counts were recorded for this clonotype. This chain links TRBV12-3 or TRBV12-4 with TRBJ2-7, with TRBD1 matching 10 bases. The CDR3 length is 13 residues. The trim removed 5 bases at V and 11 bases at J, leaving 9 bases unmatched. The CDR3 protein is CASSPRTGGQKYF. The DNA of the CDR3 is TGTGCCAGCAGTCCAAGGACAGGGGGACAGAAGTACTTC.

The genes are TRBV29-1 and TRBJ2-2; D is possibly TRBD1 or TRBD2 (5 bases each). The CDR3 consists of 16 residues. Germline values: CDR1 SQVTM, CDR2 ANQGSEA. V lost 3 bases and J 2 bases, leaving 16 bases between the germline ends. The CDR3 DNA is TGCAGCGTTGATGGTCTCTCGGGGCGAAACACCGGGGAGCTGTTTTTT. This sequence encodes CSVDGLSGRNTGELFF.

This clonotype was counted only a few times. The chain employs TRBV5-1 and TRBJ2-7, with 10 positions matching TRBD1. Germline trimming cut 4 bases from V and 6 bases from J; bases unmatched to any gene: 13. CDR1 is SGHRS and CDR2 is YFSETQ in the germline V gene. This CDR3 is 16 amino acids long. The CDR3 is CASSQSTRQGASEQYF. The CDR3 nucleotides read TGCGCCAGCAGCCAATCGACCAGACAGGGGGCTTCCGAGCAGTACTTC.

This clonotype was seen more than once but under ten times. This chain joins TRBV7-9 and TRBJ2-7; D unresolved. The germline V gene encodes CDR1 SEHNR and CDR2 FQNEAQ (reference sequence). V lost 3 bases to trimming and J lost 2 bases, with 5 bases between them. The CDR3 contains 12 residues. In nucleotides, the CDR3 is TGTGCCAGCAGCTTCTTGGCCTACGAGCAGTACTTC. Encoded protein: CASSFLAYEQYF. Full variable domain (rest looked up from reference TRBV7-9 and TRBJ2-7): DTGVSQNPRHKITKRGQNVTFRCDPISEHNRLYWYRQTLGQGPEFLTYFQNEAQLEKSRLLSDRFSAERPKGSFSTLEIQRTEQGDSAMYLCASSFLAYEQYFGPGTRLTVT.

The V gene is TRBV15, the J gene TRBJ2-5; 8 bases are shared with TRBD1. With V trimmed by 4 bases and J by 2 bases, 3 bases remained unmatched. This CDR3 is 14 amino acids long. Germline-derived CDR1 and CDR2 are LNHNV and YYDKDF (reference sequence). CDR3 amino acids: CATSTDRGQETQYF. DNA of the CDR3: TGTGCCACCAGCACTGACAGGGGACAAGAGACCCAGTACTTC.

This clonotype was picked up a small number of times. V and J are TRBV28 and TRBJ1-4; tentatively, D is TRBD1 (5 bases). V lost 8 bases, J lost 3 bases, and 22 bases lay in between. CDR1 is MDHEN and CDR2 is SYDVKM in the germline V gene. CDR3 size: 17 residues. For the CDR3, the DNA is TGTGCCAGCGGTTACACTGATATGGGACCATCTAATGAAAAACTGTTTTTT. It codes for CASGYTDMGPSNEKLFF. Looking up the rest from reference TRBV28 and TRBJ1-4 gives the full variable domain: DVKVTQSSRYLVKRTGEKVFLECVQDMDHENMFWYRQDPGLGLRLIYFSYDVKMKEKGDIPEGYSVSREKKERFSLILESASTNQTSMYLCASGYTDMGPSNEKLFFGSGTQLSVL.

This sequence joins TRBV4-3 and TRBJ2-6, with a weak D call TRBD2 (5 bases). Germline CDR1 is LGHNA and CDR2 is YSLEER. With 6 bases removed from V and 3 bases from J, the gap between germline ends came to 6 bases. This CDR3 has 13 amino acids. The CDR3 region is CASRGGGANVLTF. CDR3 nucleotide sequence: TGCGCCAGCAGAGGAGGTGGGGCCAACGTCCTGACTTTC.

The chain joins TRBV4-3 to TRBJ1-2; D gene uncertain. CDR1 is LGHNA and CDR2 is YSLEER in the germline V gene. This CDR3 has 13 amino acids. V was clipped by 3 bases and J by 8 bases, with 13 bases between them. The CDR3 sequence is CASSHRWTGGYTF. The CDR3, as DNA: TGCGCCAGCAGCCACCGTTGGACCGGCGGCTACACCTTC.

This chain joins TRBV12-3 or TRBV12-4 and TRBJ2-5; D ambiguous. Trimming stripped 4 bases from V and 1 base from J, with 13 bases between. This CDR3 region has 15 residues. The CDR3 DNA reads as TGTGCCAGCAGTTCTCGGATCTTCGGCCAAGAGACCCAGTACTTC. Protein product: CASSSRIFGQETQYF.

This chain joins TRBV20-1 and TRBJ2-7; D uncertain. This CDR3 region has 12 residues. Trimming took off 1 base at V and 2 bases at J, with 6 bases between the two ends. CDR1 DFQATT and CDR2 SNEGSKA come from the germline V gene (reference sequence). The CDR3 nucleotides are TGCAGTGCTAGAGGGCAGACCTACGAGCAGTACTTC. Translated: CSARGQTYEQYF.

J is TRBJ2-1 and V is TRBV27; D ambiguous. Per the germline V gene, CDR1 is MNHEY and CDR2 is SMNVEV (reference sequence). CDR3 length equals 14 residues. V was clipped by 3 bases and J by 3 bases, with 9 bases between them. For the CDR3, the DNA is TGTGCCAGCAGTTTTTTAGACTTCTACAATGAGCAGTTCTTC. It encodes CASSFLDFYNEQFF.

The CDR3 region has the DNA TGTGCCAGCAGTTACTGGGGAGAGTTGGATCAGCCCCAGCATTTT. This codes for CASSYWGELDQPQHF. V usage is TRBV6-5 and J usage is TRBJ1-5; D is ambiguous. Germline V gives CDR1 MNHEY, CDR2 SVGAGI. V was clipped by 1 base and J by 5 bases, with 12 bases between them. CDR3 length: 15 amino acids.

This clonotype has just a few counts. CDR3 nucleotide sequence: TGTGCCAGCGGGGACAGGGACGGGGGGCTGAACACTGAAGCTTTCTTT. This gives the protein CASGDRDGGLNTEAFF. This chain links TRBV12-3 or TRBV12-4 with TRBJ1-1, with 9 positions matching TRBD1. Unmatched junction bases numbered 10, after V lost 8 bases and J lost 0 bases. The CDR3 is 16 amino acids.

The J gene is TRBJ2-1, the V gene TRBV20-1, with D possibly matching TRBD2 (5 bases). Germline V gene sequence: CDR1 DFQATT, CDR2 SNEGSKA (reference sequence). There are 14 residues in the CDR3. Trimming stripped 5 bases from V and 3 bases from J, with 14 bases between. The CDR3 bases are TGCAGTGCTTTTCCGCTAGCAGACTACAATGAGCAGTTCTTC. Translation gives CSAFPLADYNEQFF.

This clonotype turned up a few times. This rearrangement joins TRBV29-1 to TRBJ1-1, with a tentative D call TRBD1 (5 bases). Deletions cut 5 bases from V and 5 bases from J, with 12 bases between. Germline CDR1 reads SQVTM; CDR2 reads ANQGSEA. The CDR3 has 12 residues. The CDR3 is CSVYEGSTEAFF. The CDR3 nucleotides are TGCAGCGTTTATGAGGGGTCGACTGAAGCTTTCTTT.

At least ten counts were recorded for this clonotype. The rearrangement links TRBV11-2 to TRBJ2-7; D not certain. Germline V gene sequence: CDR1 SGHAT, CDR2 FQNNGV. Trimming took 0 bases from V and 6 from J, leaving 3 bases between them. The CDR3 sequence is 11 residues long. CDR3 residues: CASSLEVEQYF. DNA of the CDR3: TGTGCCAGCAGCTTAGAGGTCGAGCAGTACTTC.

Ten or more counts support this clonotype. V and J are TRBV20-1 and TRBJ2-5; D may be TRBD2 (6 bases). The germline CDR1 and CDR2 sequences are DFQATT and SNEGSKA (reference sequence). The CDR3 runs to 13 residues. Trimming stripped 3 bases from V and 2 bases from J, with 10 bases between. In DNA form, the CDR3 reads TGCAGTGCTAGGGGGGACTCACAAGAGACCCAGTACTTC. The encoded protein is CSARGDSQETQYF.

The V and J genes are TRBV4-3 and TRBJ1-6; 10 nucleotides agree with TRBD1. With V trimmed by 1 base and J by 10 bases, 4 bases remained unmatched. The CDR3 runs to 15 residues. Germline V gene sequence: CDR1 LGHNA, CDR2 YSLEER. CDR3 residues: CASSQVRDRGSPLHF. CDR3 coding DNA: TGCGCCAGCAGCCAAGTCCGGGACAGGGGCTCACCCCTCCACTTT.

The chain carries TRBV20-1 and TRBJ2-5; no reliable D call. Germline V CDR1 and CDR2: DFQATT, SNEGSKA (reference sequence). V was trimmed by 0 bases and J by 2 bases, leaving 16 bases between them. The CDR3 spans 16 residues. The CDR3 protein is CSARDARLSRQETQYF. DNA for the CDR3: TGCAGTGCTAGAGATGCTAGGTTAAGCCGACAAGAGACCCAGTACTTC.

The V call is TRBV5-1, the J call TRBJ2-5, with 9 bases fitting TRBD2. Unmatched junction bases numbered 17, after V lost 0 bases and J lost 5 bases. Germline CDR1 SGHRS, CDR2 YFSETQ. There are 19 residues in the CDR3. CDR3 protein: CASSLVGLAGPTRDETQYF. In DNA, the CDR3 is TGCGCCAGCAGCTTGGTGGGGCTAGCGGGGCCTACAAGGGATGAGACCCAGTACTTC.